This T cell receptor beta chain was recorded in a study of T cells in Graves' hyperthyroidism and ophthalmopathy. Using RNA transcripts as the source, TCR beta CDR3 regions were amplified. The HTBI set primed first-round TCR CDR3 RT-PCR. MiXCR, run by TCRdb on the multiplex PCR reads, gives a single entry per CDR3 protein. The sample gives 300,000 to 400,000 distinct CDR3 sequences, about 20% of which show up once; about 53% is in the top ten. Sequencing input: blood. This clonotype originated in a woman between 45 and 60 years old with Graves' hyperthyroidism.

The CDR3 loop is CASGRQLNTEAFF. The CDR3 bases are TGCGCCAGCGGAAGACAATTGAACACTGAAGCTTTCTTT. This chain links TRBV10-2 with TRBJ1-1, with unresolved D. This CDR3 has 13 amino acids. V gave up 8 bases and J gave up 0 bases, with 10 bases separating them. Germline V gene data show CDR1 as WSHSY and CDR2 as SAAADI.